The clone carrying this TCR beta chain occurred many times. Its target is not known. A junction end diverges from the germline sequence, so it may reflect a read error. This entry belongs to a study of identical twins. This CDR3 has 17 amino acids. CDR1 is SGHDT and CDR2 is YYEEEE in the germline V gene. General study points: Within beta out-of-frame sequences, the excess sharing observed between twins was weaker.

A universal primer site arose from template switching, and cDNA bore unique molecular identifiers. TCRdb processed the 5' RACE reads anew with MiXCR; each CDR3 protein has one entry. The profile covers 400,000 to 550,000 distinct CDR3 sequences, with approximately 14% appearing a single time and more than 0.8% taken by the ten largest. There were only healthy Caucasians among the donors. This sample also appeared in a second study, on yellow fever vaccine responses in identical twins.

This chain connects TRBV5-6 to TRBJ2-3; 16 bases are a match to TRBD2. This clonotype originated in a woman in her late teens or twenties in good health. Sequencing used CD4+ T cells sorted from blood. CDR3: CASSLGLAGGPADTQYF. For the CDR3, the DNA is TGCGCCAGCAGCTTGGGACTAGCGGGGGGGCCGGCAGATACGCAGTATTTT.